The next 8 T cell receptor beta chains were all read from a single sample in a study of identifying expanded T cells in peripheral blood. Here immunoSEQ multiplex PCR was the method, and the copy in TCRdb shows in-frame clones only, minus some. This table holds about 78,000 clones, about four fifths found once. The sequenced material came from blood. The receptor source for this set is a person aged 18 to 70 in good health.

The chain couples TRBV4-3 to TRBJ1-3; D possibly corresponds to TRBD1 (6 bases). Germline V gene lookup returns CDR1 LGHNA and CDR2 YSLEER. Trimming cost V 4 bases and J 3 bases, with 10 bases left between them. The CDR3 contains 14 residues. The CDR3 DNA follows: TGCGCCAGCAGCCTCCGAGGGGGTGGAAACACCATATATTTT. Its protein product is CASSLRGGGNTIYF.

On this clone: One end of the junction varies from germline; a read error may be responsible. This chain joins TRBV19 and TRBJ2-5, with D perhaps TRBD2 (6 bases). The germline gives CDR1 LNHDA, CDR2 SQIVND (reference sequence). The CDR3 contains 14 residues. The CDR3 loop reads CASSTGTQQGTQYF. DNA for the CDR3: TGTGCCAGTAGTACCGGGACTCAACAAGGGACCCAGTACTTC.

This chain joins TRBV12-2 and TRBJ2-7; the table's D call, TRBD1, has no DNA check behind it. TRBV12-2 is noted as a pseudogene. This CDR3 region has 17 residues. CDR3 protein: CASRLGPWQGESYEQYF. The CDR3 nucleotides are TGTGCAAGTCGCTTAGGGCCATGGCAGGGTGAGAGCTACGAGCAGTACTTC.

This clone was detected only once. This chain links TRBV19 with TRBJ2-2; unclear D gene. The CDR3 spans 13 residues. Germline CDR1 and CDR2: LNHDA and SQIVND (reference sequence). Trimming cost V 3 bases and J 1 base, with 3 bases left between them. This CDR3 is CASSMQNTGELFF. In DNA, the CDR3 is TGTGCCAGTAGTATGCAGAACACCGGGGAGCTGTTTTTT.

The DNA for the CDR3 is TGTGCCAGCAGAAGTGAGGCGGGAGGCTACAATGAGCAGTTCTTC. Its protein is CASRSEAGGYNEQFF. The chain has TRBV6-1 and TRBJ2-1; TRBD2 aligns across 8 bases. The CDR3 covers 15 residues. Germline V gene lookup returns CDR1 MNHNS and CDR2 SASEGT. V shed 6 bases, J shed 3 bases, and the junction held 7 bases outside the gene matches.

The V call is TRBV9, the J call TRBJ2-2; the D call may be TRBD1 or TRBD2 (6 bases each). There are 17 residues in the CDR3. Trimming cost V 0 bases and J 5 bases, with 17 bases left between them. CDR1 SGDLS and CDR2 YYNGEE come from the germline V gene. DNA for the CDR3: TGTGCCAGCAGCGTAGTATTGGGGGGCTCGGGGACCGGGGAGCTGTTTTTT. It encodes CASSVVLGGSGTGELFF.

This chain joins TRBV5-6 and TRBJ1-2; weak D call: TRBD1 (5 bases). Looked up from germline, CDR1 is SGHDT and CDR2 is YYEEEE. The length of the CDR3 is 15 residues. The ends were cut back, 4 bases at V and 2 bases at J, with 15 bases in the middle. The CDR3 nucleotides read TGTGCCAGCAGCCCGGGGCCCTCTGGAAACTATGGCTACACCTTC. Encoded protein: CASSPGPSGNYGYTF.

The chain joins TRBV7-9 to TRBJ1-5; no clear D gene. V dropped 5 bases and J dropped 3 bases, with 14 bases sitting between them. The CDR3 spans 15 residues. Germline-derived CDR1 and CDR2 are SEHNR and FQNEAQ (reference sequence). The CDR3 DNA is TGTGCCAGCAGCAGAGGTGGAAATACCAATCAGCCCCAGCATTTT. Protein: CASSRGGNTNQPQHF.